This is a list of T cell receptor beta chains from one sample in a study of human T cells and chemical hapten exposure. TCRdb ran MiXCR on the RACE reads and lists one entry per CDR3 protein. The table shows about 83,000 distinct CDR3 sequences, with roughly 7.2% occurring only once. The source was whole blood, collected in connection with sensitization to the hapten diphenylcyclopropenone (DPC). These receptors were taken from a woman aged 25 to 39 with alopecia areata. Some clones in this sample may be carry-over from other donors' samples. CDR3s include the opening cysteine and the closing phenylalanine or tryptophan. Each record gives: V gene, clone size, J gene, D gene, CDR3 DNA, CDR3 protein. A D gene is named only where the DNA matches it firmly. Size is stated for part of the rows, as once, few or many counts, or as a class when the clone is expanded.

TRBV20-1,many,TRBJ2-3,-,TGCAGTGCTAGGAGGGGGGGAACTAGCACAGATACGCAGTATTTT,CSARRGGTSTDTQYF
TRBV6-5,-,TRBJ2-5,-,TGTGCCAGCAGTTTCGGAGGGTTATCTCAAGAGACCCAGTACTTC,CASSFGGLSQETQYF
TRBV3-1,few,TRBJ1-2,-,TGTGCCAGCAGCCAAGAAGGGGCAGGGAACTATGGCTACACCTTC,CASSQEGAGNYGYTF
TRBV3-1,many,TRBJ1-2,-,TGTGCCAGCAGCCATAGGGACCTTGCTAACTATGGCTACACCTTC,CASSHRDLANYGYTF
TRBV20-1,many,TRBJ1-3,-,TGCAGTACCGGGGGGGCTGGAAACACCATATATTTT,CSTGGAGNTIYF
TRBV6-6,many,TRBJ2-3,TRBD1,TGTGCCAGCAGTTACTCGGGACAGCCCACAGATACGCAGTATTTT,CASSYSGQPTDTQYF
TRBV6-5,many,TRBJ2-4,-,TGTGCCAGCAGTTACTCGAGGGGAACAGCCAAAAACATTCAGTACTTC,CASSYSRGTAKNIQYF
TRBV24-1,-,TRBJ2-1,TRBD2,TGTGCCACCAGTGATGCCCAACTAGCGGGGCCGCGGGGGGCTGGTGAGCAGTTCTTC,CATSDAQLAGPRGAGEQFF
TRBV10-3,many,TRBJ2-3,-,TGTGCCACCGCCCGTGGGGGTAGCACCGTCACAGATACGCAGTATTTT,CATARGGSTVTDTQYF
TRBV6-5,-,TRBJ1-6,-,TGTGCCAGCAGTTATGTGAGTAATTCACCCCTCCACTTT,CASSYVSNSPLHF
TRBV13,many,TRBJ1-2,TRBD1,TGTGCCAGCAGTCGTACTACCGGGACAGGACTTTATGGCTACACCTTC,CASSRTTGTGLYGYTF
TRBV10-3,-,TRBJ2-1,TRBD2,TGTGCCATCAGTGCCGGGACTAGCGGTGAGCAGTTCTTC,CAISAGTSGEQFF
TRBV6-5,-,TRBJ1-3,-,TGTGCCAGCACCGACACGGGGGTTCTAGTCCCCGGAAACACCATATATTTT,CASTDTGVLVPGNTIYF
TRBV28,many,TRBJ2-7,-,TGTGCCAGCAGTTTCGGGAGAGCCCCCTACGAGCAGTACTTC,CASSFGRAPYEQYF
TRBV6-2/TRBV6-3,-,TRBJ2-7,TRBD2,TGTGCCAGTCTACAAGCGGGGGGGTCCGAGCAGTACTTC,CASLQAGGSEQYF
TRBV5-6,many,TRBJ2-1,-,TGTGCCAGCAGCTTGGAGCTATACTTATCCCACAATGAGCAGTTCTTC,CASSLELYLSHNEQFF
TRBV10-3,-,TRBJ2-7,TRBD1,TGTGCCATCAGTGGGGGACAGCAAAAGACCGACTACGAGCAGTACTTC,CAISGGQQKTDYEQYF
TRBV12-3/TRBV12-4,many,TRBJ1-1,TRBD1,TGTGCCAGCAGTCAGGGGGCAGGGGACTTCAACACTGAAGCTTTCTTT,CASSQGAGDFNTEAFF
TRBV12-3/TRBV12-4,-,TRBJ1-2,-,TGTGCCAGAAGTTCTACCCCGGACGGAGATGCGGTAGGTGGCTACACCTTC,CARSSTPDGDAVGGYTF